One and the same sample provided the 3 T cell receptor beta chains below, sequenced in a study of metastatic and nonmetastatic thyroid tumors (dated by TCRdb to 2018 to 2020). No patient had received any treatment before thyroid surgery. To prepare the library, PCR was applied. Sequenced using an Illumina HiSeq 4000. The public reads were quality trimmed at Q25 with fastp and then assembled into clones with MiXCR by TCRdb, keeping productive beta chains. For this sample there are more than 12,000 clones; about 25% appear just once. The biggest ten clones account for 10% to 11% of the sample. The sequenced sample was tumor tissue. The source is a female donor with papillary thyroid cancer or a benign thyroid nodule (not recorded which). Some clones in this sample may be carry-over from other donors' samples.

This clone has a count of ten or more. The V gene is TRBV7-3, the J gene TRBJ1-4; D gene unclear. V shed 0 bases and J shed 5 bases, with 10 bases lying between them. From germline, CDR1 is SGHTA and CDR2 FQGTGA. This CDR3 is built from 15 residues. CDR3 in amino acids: CASSLTGNKNEKLFF. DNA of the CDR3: TGTGCCAGCAGCTTAACAGGGAATAAAAATGAAAAACTGTTTTTT.

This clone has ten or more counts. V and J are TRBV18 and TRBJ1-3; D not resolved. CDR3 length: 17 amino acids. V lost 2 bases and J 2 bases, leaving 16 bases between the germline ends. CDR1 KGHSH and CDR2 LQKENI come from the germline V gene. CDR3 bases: TGTGCCAGCTCACCAAGCCTTGGTCGATCAACTGGAAACACCATATATTTT. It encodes CASSPSLGRSTGNTIYF.

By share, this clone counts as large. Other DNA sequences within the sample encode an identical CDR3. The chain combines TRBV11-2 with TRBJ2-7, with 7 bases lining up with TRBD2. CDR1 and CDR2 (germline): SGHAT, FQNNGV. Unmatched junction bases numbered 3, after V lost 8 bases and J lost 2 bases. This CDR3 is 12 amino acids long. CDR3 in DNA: TGTGCCAGCGGCGGGAGCACCTACGAGCAGTACTTC. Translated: CASGGSTYEQYF.